This T cell receptor beta chain was identified during a study of shared clonotypes between healthy human individuals. The repertoire was sequenced with immunoSEQ multiplex PCR; TCRdb's copy has only in-frame clones and lacks some. The data contain roughly 2,000,000 clones, 85% to 95% of them singletons. Terminally differentiated effector memory CD45RA+ cells were left out of the naive CD8 fraction, which was CD45RO-negative and positively selected for CCR7. CDR1 and CDR2 from the germline V gene are MNHEY and SMNVEV (reference sequence). This CDR3 is built from 11 residues. Trimming stripped 5 bases from V and 6 bases from J, with 7 bases between.

Source material: naive CD8+ T cells sorted from blood. This TCR was recovered from a man younger than 30 in good health. This rearrangement joins TRBV27 to TRBJ1-2; TRBD1 might be the D (5 bases). The DNA for the CDR3 is TGTGCCAGCAGTCAGGGACATGGCTACACCTTC. Protein sequence: CASSQGHGYTF.